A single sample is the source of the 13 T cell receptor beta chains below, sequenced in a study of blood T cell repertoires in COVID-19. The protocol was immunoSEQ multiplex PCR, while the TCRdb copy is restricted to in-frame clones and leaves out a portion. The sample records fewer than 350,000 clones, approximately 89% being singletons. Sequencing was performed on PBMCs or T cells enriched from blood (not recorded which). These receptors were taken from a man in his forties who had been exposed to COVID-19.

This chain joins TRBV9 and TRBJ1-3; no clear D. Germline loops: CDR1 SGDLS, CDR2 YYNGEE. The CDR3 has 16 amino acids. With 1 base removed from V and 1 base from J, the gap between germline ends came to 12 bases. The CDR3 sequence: CASSVHRLASGNTIYF. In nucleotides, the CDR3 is TGTGCCAGCAGCGTACACCGATTAGCTTCTGGAAACACCATATATTTT.

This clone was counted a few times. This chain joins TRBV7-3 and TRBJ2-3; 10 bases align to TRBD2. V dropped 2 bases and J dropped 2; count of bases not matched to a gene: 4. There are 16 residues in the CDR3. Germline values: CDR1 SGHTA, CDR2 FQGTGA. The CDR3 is CASSLELAGATDTQYF. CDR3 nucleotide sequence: TGTGCCAGCAGCTTAGAGCTAGCGGGAGCCACAGATACGCAGTATTTT.

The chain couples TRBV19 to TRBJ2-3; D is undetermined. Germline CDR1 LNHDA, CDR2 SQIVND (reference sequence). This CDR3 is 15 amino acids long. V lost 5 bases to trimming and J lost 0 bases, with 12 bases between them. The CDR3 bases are TGTGCCAGTAGTGGAGCAACCGCTAGCACAGATACGCAGTATTTT. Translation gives CASSGATASTDTQYF.

CDR3 sequence reads: CASSDTGADSEQYF. The CDR3 region has the DNA TGTGCCAGCAGTGATACAGGGGCGGATAGCGAGCAGTACTTC. The chain has TRBV6-1 and TRBJ2-7; 7 bases match TRBD1. J gave up 6 bases and V 3 bases, and 8 bases lay outside the gene matches. Germline CDR1 and CDR2: MNHNS and SASEGT. CDR3 length equals 14 residues.

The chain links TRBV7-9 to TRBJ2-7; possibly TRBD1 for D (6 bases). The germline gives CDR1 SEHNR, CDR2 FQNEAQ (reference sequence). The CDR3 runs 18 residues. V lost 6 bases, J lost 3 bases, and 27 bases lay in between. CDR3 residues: CASRRITKQGRPIYEQYF. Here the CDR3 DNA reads TGTGCCAGCAGACGAATTACTAAACAGGGAAGACCTATCTACGAGCAGTACTTC.

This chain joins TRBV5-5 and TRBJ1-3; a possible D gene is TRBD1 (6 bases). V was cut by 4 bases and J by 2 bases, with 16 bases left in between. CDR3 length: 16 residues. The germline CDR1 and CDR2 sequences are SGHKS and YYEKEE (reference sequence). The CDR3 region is CASSIERTATGNTIYF. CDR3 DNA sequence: TGTGCCAGCAGCATAGAAAGGACAGCCACTGGAAACACCATATATTTT.

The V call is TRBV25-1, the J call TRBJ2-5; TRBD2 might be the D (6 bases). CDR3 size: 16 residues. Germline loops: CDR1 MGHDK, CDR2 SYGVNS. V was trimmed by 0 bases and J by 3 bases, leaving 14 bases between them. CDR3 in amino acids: CASSEYPGRFEETQYF. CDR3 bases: TGTGCCAGCAGTGAATACCCAGGGAGGTTTGAAGAGACCCAGTACTTC.

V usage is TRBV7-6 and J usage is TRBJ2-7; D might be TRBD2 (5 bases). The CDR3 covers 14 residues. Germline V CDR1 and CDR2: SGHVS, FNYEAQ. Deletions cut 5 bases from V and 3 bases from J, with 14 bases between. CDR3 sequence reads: CASSPDDGDYEQYF. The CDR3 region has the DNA TGTGCCAGCAGCCCCGACGACGGGGACTACGAGCAGTACTTC. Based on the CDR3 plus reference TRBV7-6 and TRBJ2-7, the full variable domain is GAGVSQSPRYKVTKRGQDVALRCDPISGHVSLYWYRQALGQGPEFLTYFNYEAQQDKSGLPNDRFSAERPEGSISTLTIQRTEQRDSAMYRCASSPDDGDYEQYFGPGTRLTVT.

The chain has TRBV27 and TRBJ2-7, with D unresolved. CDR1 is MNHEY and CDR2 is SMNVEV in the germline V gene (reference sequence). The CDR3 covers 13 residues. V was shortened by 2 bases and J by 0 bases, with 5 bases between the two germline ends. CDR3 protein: CASSLHSSYEQYF. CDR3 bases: TGTGCCAGCAGTTTACACAGCTCCTACGAGCAGTACTTC.

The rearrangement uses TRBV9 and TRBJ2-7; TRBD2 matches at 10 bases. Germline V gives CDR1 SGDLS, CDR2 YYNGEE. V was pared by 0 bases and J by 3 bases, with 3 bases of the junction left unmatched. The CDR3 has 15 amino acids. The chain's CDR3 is CASSVGASGSYEQYF. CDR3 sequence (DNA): TGTGCCAGCAGCGTAGGGGCTAGCGGGAGCTACGAGCAGTACTTC.

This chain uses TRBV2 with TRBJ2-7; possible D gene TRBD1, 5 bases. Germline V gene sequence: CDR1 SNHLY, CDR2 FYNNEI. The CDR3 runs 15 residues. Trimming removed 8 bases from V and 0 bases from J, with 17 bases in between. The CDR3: CASHEGADDSYEQYF. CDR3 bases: TGTGCCAGCCATGAAGGGGCCGACGACTCCTACGAGCAGTACTTC.

CDR3 region: CAISERQVMNTEAFF. CDR3 coding DNA: TGTGCCATCAGTGAGAGACAGGTGATGAACACTGAAGCTTTCTTT. The chain links TRBV10-3 to TRBJ1-1, with a possible D match to TRBD1 (6 bases). The V and J ends lost 2 bases and 0 bases respectively, with 10 bases between them. The CDR3 is made up of 15 amino acids. Germline CDR1 reads ENHRY; CDR2 reads SYGVKD.

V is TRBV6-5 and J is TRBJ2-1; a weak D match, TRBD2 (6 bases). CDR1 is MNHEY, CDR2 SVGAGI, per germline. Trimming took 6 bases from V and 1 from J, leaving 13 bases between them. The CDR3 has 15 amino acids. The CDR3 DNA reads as TGTGCCAGCAGATCCGGGGGAAGATCCTACAATGAGCAGTTCTTC. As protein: CASRSGGRSYNEQFF.